This T cell receptor beta chain was identified during a study of glioma-infiltrating T cells. Findings of the study overall: Gliomas, especially low-grade, showed above-expected tissue-blood divergence; non-neoplastic patients showed below.

The CDR3 contains 16 residues. Germline V CDR1 and CDR2: SEHNR, FQNEAQ (reference sequence). V was clipped by 3 bases and J by 4 bases; unmatched bases: 3. Using RNA template, CDR3s of TCR alpha and beta were amplified with iRepertoire arm-PCR. For one-step reverse transcription and amplification, about 90-450 ng of tissue mRNA or PBMC total RNA was used. MiXCR, run by TCRdb on the multiplex PCR reads, gives a single entry per CDR3 protein. The sample holds 110,000 or so distinct CDR3 sequences, 25% to 30% seen once. This clonotype was counted ten times or more. The antigen remains undetermined. The J gene is TRBJ2-1, the V gene TRBV7-9, with 13 bases aligning to TRBD2. Sample: glioma tissue, nonneoplastic brain tissue, or PBMCs (not recorded which). This receptor was taken from a human donor with low-grade glioma or glioblastoma, undergoing nonglioma brain surgery, or in good health (not recorded which). The CDR3 DNA sequence: TGTGCCAGCAGCTTCCGACTAGCGGGAGGATACAATGAGCAGTTCTTC. As protein: CASSFRLAGGYNEQFF.